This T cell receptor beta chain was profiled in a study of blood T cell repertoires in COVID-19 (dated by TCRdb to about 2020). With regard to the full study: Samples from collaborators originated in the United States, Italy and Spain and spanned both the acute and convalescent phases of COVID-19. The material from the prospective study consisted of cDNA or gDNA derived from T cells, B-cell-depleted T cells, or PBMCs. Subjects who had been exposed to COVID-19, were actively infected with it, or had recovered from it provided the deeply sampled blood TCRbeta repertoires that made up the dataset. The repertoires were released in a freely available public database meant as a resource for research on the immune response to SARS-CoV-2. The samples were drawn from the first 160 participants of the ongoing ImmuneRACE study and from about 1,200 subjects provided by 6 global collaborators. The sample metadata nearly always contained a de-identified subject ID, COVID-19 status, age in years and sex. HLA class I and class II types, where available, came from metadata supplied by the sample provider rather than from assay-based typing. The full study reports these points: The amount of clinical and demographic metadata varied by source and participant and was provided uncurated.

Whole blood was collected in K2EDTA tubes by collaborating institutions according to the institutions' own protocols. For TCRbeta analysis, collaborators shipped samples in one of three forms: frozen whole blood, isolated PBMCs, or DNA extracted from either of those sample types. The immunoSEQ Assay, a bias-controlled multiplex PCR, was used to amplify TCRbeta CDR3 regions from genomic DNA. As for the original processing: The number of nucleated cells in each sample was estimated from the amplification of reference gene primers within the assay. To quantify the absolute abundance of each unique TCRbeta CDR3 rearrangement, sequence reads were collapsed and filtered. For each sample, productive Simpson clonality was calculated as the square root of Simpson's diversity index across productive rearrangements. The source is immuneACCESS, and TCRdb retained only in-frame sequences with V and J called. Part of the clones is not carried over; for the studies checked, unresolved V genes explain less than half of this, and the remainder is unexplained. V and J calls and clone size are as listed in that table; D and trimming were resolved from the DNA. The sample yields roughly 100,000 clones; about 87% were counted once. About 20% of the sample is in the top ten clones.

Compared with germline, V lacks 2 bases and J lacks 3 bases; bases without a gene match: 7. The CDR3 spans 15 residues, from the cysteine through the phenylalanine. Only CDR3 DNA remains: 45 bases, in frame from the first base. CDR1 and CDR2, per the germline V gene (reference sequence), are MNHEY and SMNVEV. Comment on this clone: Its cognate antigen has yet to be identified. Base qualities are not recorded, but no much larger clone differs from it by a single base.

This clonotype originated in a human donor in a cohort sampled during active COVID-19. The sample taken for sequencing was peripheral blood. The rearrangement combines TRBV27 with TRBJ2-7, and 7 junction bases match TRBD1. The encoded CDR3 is CASSLPGQRFYEQYF. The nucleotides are TGTGCCAGCAGTTTACCGGGACAGCGATTCTACGAGCAGTACTTC.